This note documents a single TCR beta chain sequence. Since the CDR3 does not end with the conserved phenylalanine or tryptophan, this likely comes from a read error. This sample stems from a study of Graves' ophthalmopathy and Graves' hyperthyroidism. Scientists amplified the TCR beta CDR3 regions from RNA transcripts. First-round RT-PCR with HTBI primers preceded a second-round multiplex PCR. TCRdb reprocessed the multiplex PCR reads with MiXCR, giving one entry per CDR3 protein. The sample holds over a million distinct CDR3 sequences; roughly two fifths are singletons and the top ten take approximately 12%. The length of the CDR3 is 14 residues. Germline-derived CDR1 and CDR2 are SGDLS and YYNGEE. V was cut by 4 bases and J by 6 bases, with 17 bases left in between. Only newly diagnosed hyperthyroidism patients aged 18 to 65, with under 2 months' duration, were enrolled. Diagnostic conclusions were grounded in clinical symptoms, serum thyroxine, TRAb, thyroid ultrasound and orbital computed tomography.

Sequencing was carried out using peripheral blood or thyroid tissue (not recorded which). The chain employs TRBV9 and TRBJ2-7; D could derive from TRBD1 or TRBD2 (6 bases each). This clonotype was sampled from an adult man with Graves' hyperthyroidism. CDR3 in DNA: TGTGCCAGCAGCCGGCGGGACAACGGCGGCGAGCAGTACCTC. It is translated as CASSRRDNGGEQYL.